Each of the 4 T cell receptor beta chains below was sequenced from the same sample in a study of blood T cells in healthy people across ages. With a J-beta primer mix and a sample-barcoded 5' primer, a second PCR ran about 7 to 12 cycles. MiXCR, run by TCRdb on the 5' RACE reads, gives a single entry per CDR3 protein. The profile shows 790,000 or so distinct CDR3 sequences, around 50% of them singletons. Sequencing used blood. These receptors were obtained from a man in his forties in good health.

There are a few counts of this clonotype. The chain recombines TRBV4-1 with TRBJ2-7; 7 positions match TRBD1. The ends lost 0 bases at V and 1 base at J; junction bases unmatched: 9. Germline V lookup: CDR1 MGHRA, CDR2 YSYEKL. The CDR3 length is 17 residues. CDR3 sequence reads: CASSQDPRDRLSYEQYF. CDR3 DNA: TGCGCCAGCAGCCAAGATCCCCGGGACAGATTATCCTACGAGCAGTACTTC.

The CDR3 DNA follows: TGCAGCGTTGATGCCACAGGGTACAATGAGCAGTTCTTC. Translated: CSVDATGYNEQFF. The rearrangement joins TRBV29-1 to TRBJ2-1; D may be TRBD1 (6 bases). Deletions cut 3 bases from V and 4 bases from J, with 10 bases between. This CDR3 contains 13 residues. Germline assignment: CDR1 SQVTM and CDR2 ANQGSEA.

This chain links TRBV20-1 with TRBJ2-7, with TRBD1 matching 11 bases. J was trimmed by 4 bases and V by 8 bases; bases with no gene match: 7. CDR1 and CDR2 from the germline V gene are DFQATT and SNEGSKA (reference sequence). The CDR3 has 13 residues. The CDR3: CSTPDRGRYEQYF. The CDR3 DNA is TGCAGTACACCGGACAGGGGGCGTTACGAGCAGTACTTC.

The rearrangement links TRBV4-3 to TRBJ2-5; 10 bases agree with TRBD2. The J call could be wrong; TRBJ2-7 is a better fit for the DNA end. This CDR3 contains 15 residues. Germline V CDR1 and CDR2: LGHNA, YSLEER. The CDR3 region has the DNA TGCGCCAGCAGCCAAGGGACTAGCGGAGTCTACGAGCAGTACTTC. Translated: CASSQGTSGVYEQYF.